This T cell receptor beta chain emerged from a study of blood T cell repertoires in COVID-19. V lost 0 bases and J lost 13, with 7 bases in between. Germline V gene lookup returns CDR1 SGHTA and CDR2 FQGNSA. This CDR3 comprises 11 residues. Only in-frame clones appear in the TCRdb table, and some are missing; sequencing was by immunoSEQ multiplex PCR. The sample records tens of thousands of clones, 85% to 90% being singletons. Sample: peripheral blood. The TCR comes from a human donor in a cohort sampled during active COVID-19. This chain links TRBV7-2 with TRBJ2-1; no firm D call. In DNA, the CDR3 is TGTGCCAGCAGCTTAGCGAAACACCAGTTCTTC. Amino acids: CASSLAKHQFF. The full variable domain, with the rest looked up from reference TRBV7-2 and TRBJ2-1, is GAGVSQSPSNKVTEKGKDVELRCDPISGHTALYWYRQSLGQGLEFLIYFQGNSAPDKSGLPSDRFSAERTGGSVSTLTIQRTQQEDSAVYLCASSLAKHQFFGPGTRLTVL.